These 15 T cell receptor beta chains were sequenced from one sample in a study of blood T cell repertoires in COVID-19. Generated by immunoSEQ multiplex PCR, the TCRdb table keeps only in-frame clones and is missing some. Among nearly 300,000 clones listed, 88% were seen once. The sample comprised peripheral blood. These receptors all come from a woman aged 25 to 39 who had recovered from COVID-19.

V is TRBV2 and J is TRBJ2-5; 14 positions match TRBD2. CDR3 length: 16 amino acids. CDR1 is SNHLY, CDR2 FYNNEI, per germline. V lost 6 bases and J lost 4; bases outside the gene matches: 7. The CDR3 reads CASRTSGGATGETQYF. The CDR3, as DNA: TGTGCCAGCAGGACTAGCGGGGGGGCCACGGGAGAGACCCAGTACTTC. Drawing the rest from reference TRBV2 and TRBJ2-5, the complete variable domain is EPEVTQTPSHQVTQMGQEVILRCVPISNHLYFYWYRQILGQKVEFLVSFYNNEISEKSEIFDDQFSVERPDGSNFTLKIRSTKLEDSAMYFCASRTSGGATGETQYFGPGTRLLVL.

The chain recombines TRBV5-6 with TRBJ1-1; D perhaps matches TRBD1 (5 bases). Per the germline V gene, CDR1 is SGHDT and CDR2 is YYEEEE. Trimming left V 0 bases short and J 5 bases short, with 14 bases between. CDR3 length: 15 amino acids. The CDR3 region is CASSLVGGDETEAFF. In DNA, the CDR3 is TGTGCCAGCAGCTTGGTCGGAGGGGATGAGACTGAAGCTTTCTTT.

J is TRBJ1-6 and V is TRBV4-2, with a weak D call TRBD1 (5 bases). The CDR3 runs 15 residues. Germline CDR1 LGHNA, CDR2 YNFKEQ. With 3 bases removed from V and 7 bases from J, the gap between germline ends came to 13 bases. CDR3 DNA: TGTGCCAGCAGCCAGGAGGGGACGGCAAATTCACCCCTCCACTTT. Protein: CASSQEGTANSPLHF.

The table lists this clone with a count of one. This rearrangement joins TRBV28 to TRBJ1-5, with D tentatively TRBD1 (5 bases). CDR3 length: 18 residues. Trimming took off 8 bases at V and 0 bases at J, with 23 bases between the two ends. The germline V gene has CDR1 MDHEN and CDR2 SYDVKM. In nucleotides, the CDR3 is TGTGCCAGCTTGACCTTCGAAGGGGCAGCAAATAGCAATCAGCCCCAGCATTTT. This codes for CASLTFEGAANSNQPQHF.

The chain couples TRBV7-8 to TRBJ2-5; possibly TRBD2 for D (5 bases). Germline CDR1 and CDR2: SGHVS and FQNEAQ. Deletions cut 3 bases from V and 7 bases from J, with 18 bases between. The CDR3 loop spans 15 amino acids. The CDR3 sequence: CASSLRVPAYATQYF. The CDR3 DNA reads as TGTGCCAGCAGCTTGAGGGTTCCAGCGTATGCGACCCAGTACTTC.

The CDR3 sequence: CASSFIDQPQHF. The DNA for the CDR3 is TGTGCCAGCAGTTTTATAGATCAGCCCCAGCATTTT. The chain combines TRBV27 with TRBJ1-5; the D is unclear. Per germline, CDR1 MNHEY and CDR2 SMNVEV (reference sequence). This CDR3 contains 12 residues. V gave up 3 bases and J gave up 5 bases, with 5 bases separating them.

This CDR3 is CSAIQGNGYTF. For the CDR3, the DNA is TGCAGTGCTATACAGGGAAATGGCTACACCTTC. This chain uses TRBV20-1 with TRBJ1-2; a possible D gene is TRBD1 (6 bases). CDR1 is DFQATT and CDR2 is SNEGSKA in the germline V gene (reference sequence). The CDR3 runs 11 residues. V dropped 4 bases and J dropped 6 bases, with 9 bases sitting between them.

The chain is built from TRBV24-1 and TRBJ1-4; D gene ambiguous. The CDR3 length is 12 residues. The germline CDR1 and CDR2 sequences are KGHDR and SFDVKD. V was trimmed by 12 bases and J by 0 bases, leaving 7 bases between them. The CDR3 loop is CASSSTNEKLFF. CDR3 in DNA: TGTGCCTCGAGTTCAACTAATGAAAAACTGTTTTTT.

The chain has TRBV5-4 and TRBJ2-5; TRBD2 matches 8 bases. The length of the CDR3 is 15 residues. Germline loops: CDR1 SGHNT, CDR2 YYREEE (reference sequence). With 4 bases clipped from V and 5 bases from J, the junction kept 10 bases outside the gene matches. The CDR3: CASSPGGGLGETQYF. The CDR3 DNA sequence: TGTGCCAGCAGCCCCGGGGGGGGCCTTGGCGAGACCCAGTACTTC.

A few counts support this clone. The V gene is TRBV19, the J gene TRBJ1-1; D unclear. Trimming left V 5 bases short and J 1 base short, with 8 bases between. This CDR3 has 13 residues. In germline, CDR1 is LNHDA, CDR2 SQIVND (reference sequence). The CDR3 is CASSAGRNTEAFF. The DNA for the CDR3 is TGTGCCAGTAGTGCTGGGAGGAACACTGAAGCTTTCTTT.

The V gene is TRBV19, the J gene TRBJ2-6; the D gene is possibly TRBD1 (5 bases). CDR1 is LNHDA, CDR2 SQIVND, per germline (reference sequence). This CDR3 is built from 17 residues. V was cut by 5 bases and J by 0 bases, with 14 bases left in between. CDR3 region: CASSPARVRSGANVLTF. CDR3 DNA: TGTGCCAGTAGTCCTGCCAGGGTACGCTCTGGGGCCAACGTCCTGACTTTC.

This sequence joins TRBV12-5 and TRBJ2-5, with a weak D call TRBD2 (5 bases). V gave up 7 bases and J gave up 0 bases, with 12 bases separating them. Looked up from germline, CDR1 is LGHNT and CDR2 is FRNRAP. This CDR3 spans 14 amino acids. CDR3 coding DNA: TGTGCTAGTGCCACCCGGGAACACCAAGAGACCCAGTACTTC. It codes for CASATREHQETQYF.

The rearrangement joins TRBV24-1 to TRBJ2-1, with D maybe TRBD2 (6 bases). The germline V gene has CDR1 KGHDR and CDR2 SFDVKD. This CDR3 comprises 12 residues. Trimming removed 9 bases from V and 10 bases from J, with 15 bases in between. DNA of the CDR3: TGTGCCACCGGAAGGATGGAGGGGGAGCAGTTCTTC. Its translation is CATGRMEGEQFF.

The genes are TRBV5-1 and TRBJ1-1; a possible D gene is TRBD1 (6 bases). This CDR3 spans 14 amino acids. The germline CDR1 and CDR2 sequences are SGHRS and YFSETQ. V lost 2 bases and J lost 4, with 12 bases in between. This chain's CDR3 is CASSLGTGSTEAFF. CDR3 coding DNA: TGCGCCAGCAGCTTAGGTACAGGGAGCACTGAAGCTTTCTTT.

The CDR3 DNA is TGTGCCAGCAGTGAGCAGACAGGGGGCCCCTACTATGGCTACACCTTC. Translating it yields CASSEQTGGPYYGYTF. The chain is built from TRBV6-1 and TRBJ1-2, with TRBD1 identical over 10 bases. The CDR3 contains 16 residues. V lost 3 bases to trimming and J lost 3 bases; unmatched junction nucleotides: 7. Germline V lookup: CDR1 MNHNS, CDR2 SASEGT.